This T cell receptor (beta chain) was captured by sequencing in a study of T cells in Graves' hyperthyroidism and ophthalmopathy. Findings and caveats of the study: Stable hyperthyroidism was separated from ophthalmopathy by a model based on 13 V-J features. Progression to ophthalmopathy was predicted a median of 6.5 months early.

CDR3 length equals 14 residues. Trimming removed 5 bases from V and 13 bases from J; junction bases left unmatched: 11. The investigators amplified TCR beta CDR3 regions from RNA transcripts. During a first-round RT-PCR of the TCR CDR3, the HTBI primer set was used. One entry per CDR3 protein results from TCRdb running MiXCR on the multiplex PCR reads. The table lists about 480,000 distinct CDR3 sequences, roughly an eighth of them singletons, with 15% to 20% in the top ten. This clonotype came up many times. Its antigen remains unknown. The sample was blood. The receptor was derived from a woman younger than 35 with Graves' hyperthyroidism. This chain joins TRBV12-3 or TRBV12-4 and TRBJ2-5, with 12 bases lining up with TRBD2. CDR3 nucleotide sequence: TGTGCCAGCAGTCCCGGACTAGCGGGAATAGGTCTGTACTTC. Residues: CASSPGLAGIGLYF.